This TCR beta chain emerged from a study of blood T cell repertoires in COVID-19. The data were produced by immunoSEQ multiplex PCR, yet TCRdb's version contains in-frame clones alone and is incomplete. The data contain tens of thousands of clones, around four fifths of them singletons. This clone was seen more than once but under ten times. This CDR3 contains 13 residues. The V and J ends lost 6 bases and 4 bases respectively, with 12 bases between them. Germline values: CDR1 LNHDA, CDR2 SQIVND (reference sequence). This receptor was identified in a man in his 70s with acute or convalescent COVID-19. The sample comprised peripheral blood. V and J are TRBV19 and TRBJ1-2; D is unclear. As DNA, the CDR3 is TGTGCCAGTAGCTTCCGGTTGAGCTATGGCTACACCTTC. It yields the protein CASSFRLSYGYTF.